A selection of T cell receptor beta chains follows, all from one sample in a study of regulatory T cells in long-lasting Graves disease. TCRdb recomputed calls from the multiplex PCR reads with MiXCR, one row per CDR3 protein. The repertoire holds fewer than 550,000 distinct CDR3 sequences, with roughly 15% as singletons. The sample was also linked to a second study, of T cells in Graves' hyperthyroidism and ophthalmopathy.

Sequenced here: peripheral blood mononuclear cells (PBMCs), sampled at new diagnosis, from a patient treated with antithyroid drugs. The receptors derive from a woman younger than 30 with Graves disease. CDR3s leave out the opening cysteine and the closing phenylalanine or tryptophan. Fields, in order: J gene, V gene, CDR3 protein.

TRBJ1-2 TRBV11-1 ASSSWGIGGYT
TRBJ2-1 TRBV10-3 AISDPVGGGGNEQF
TRBJ2-5 TRBV12-3/TRBV12-4 ASSNHVAGGRETQY
TRBJ2-7 TRBV9 ASSVVGDNEQY
TRBJ2-7 TRBV12-3/TRBV12-4 ASSLSQARY
TRBJ1-6 TRBV4-3 ASSLAREAGNSPLH
TRBJ2-3 TRBV11-1 AGRGTTDTQY
TRBJ2-1 TRBV20-1 RLAGVAYNEQF
TRBJ2-1 TRBV7-2 ASSLRQTTYNEQF
TRBJ2-7 TRBV7-3 ASSVTGLPGAYEQY
TRBJ2-1 TRBV20-1 SADEREFYEQF
TRBJ2-7 TRBV28 ASSQRVAGDYEQY
TRBJ2-3 TRBV20-1 SGRGRADTQY
TRBJ1-5 TRBV28 ASRDRGFNQPQH
TRBJ2-3 TRBV13 ASSLVIPGLASTDTQY
TRBJ2-1 TRBV10-3 AISEFGRHEQF
TRBJ1-2 TRBV7-9 ASSLAPQTGRSGYT
TRBJ1-4 TRBV27 ASSFRNDEKLF
TRBJ2-1 TRBV29-1 SGETGGIVNEQF
TRBJ2-1 TRBV20-1 SAPTSGLSSYNEQF